This TCR beta chain was sequenced for a study of OX40 agonist ivuxolimab in advanced cancers. The study in broad terms: The costimulatory receptor OX40 (CD134) was targeted by ivuxolimab, a fully human IgG2 agonistic monoclonal antibody. Intravenous ivuxolimab was administered to patients every 2 weeks at six dose levels: 0.01, 0.1, 0.3, 1.5, 3 and 10 mg/kg. Of the roughly 52 patients in dose escalation, approximately 20 had hepatocellular carcinoma, some 15 had melanoma, 9 had renal cell carcinoma and 9 had head and neck cancer. In the dose-escalation cohort, approximately 82% of patients were male, and the mean age was roughly 56 years with a range of roughly 20 to 85. Prior anti-PD-1, anti-PD-L1 or anti-CTLA-4 therapy was permitted, and checkpoint inhibitors had been received by around 40% of dose-escalation patients. Partial responses occurred in three dose-escalation patients, of whom one had hepatocellular carcinoma and two had cutaneous melanoma. The point of sequencing TCRbeta in the periphery was to test whether ivuxolimab changed TCR sequence diversity and drove clonal T-cell expansion. The paper covers the monotherapy dose-escalation part of the phase I ivuxolimab trial, which included N ≈ 57 patients.

Genomic DNA was isolated from the sorted cells so that the TCRbeta CDR3 region could be sequenced. The immunoSEQ Assay was used to sequence the TCRbeta CDR3 regions. The clones in this table, taken by TCRdb from immuneACCESS, are in-frame only. Not every clone is retained; where verified, under half of the shortfall comes from an unresolved V gene, and the cause of the rest is unknown. The sample table contains 55,000 to 80,000 clones; only one count was recorded for around 83% of them. In total, the top ten clones hold 2% to 2.5% of the sample. This clone has a single count. This receptor's antigen is unknown. No base quality information exists; no much larger clone differs at one position. Via the germline V gene, CDR1 is ENHRY and CDR2 SYGVKD. From its cysteine to its phenylalanine, the CDR3 spans 14 amino acids. Only the CDR3 region is kept as DNA, spanning 42 bases read in frame from base 1. V and J are trimmed by 4 bases and 4 bases, and the gene matches miss 3 bases of the junction.

What the study reported, not specific to this receptor: Low levels of normalized T-cell clonal expansion were also seen in some nonresponding patients. After ivuxolimab, more expanded clones were found on average in CD8+ T cells than in CD4+ T cells. The antigen specificity of the peripheral T cells that underwent clonal expansion was not determined. In partial responders in the 0.1-3.0 mg/kg groups, normalized peripheral clonal expansion was found to be among the lowest, especially among CD8+ T cells. At doses of 0.1 to 3.0 mg/kg, clonal expansion of both CD4+ and CD8+ T cells in blood was seen between baseline and week 6.

Patients with a history of autoimmune disease or receiving systemic immunosuppression were excluded from the trial. Peripheral blood for TCR sequencing was collected from all dose cohorts at baseline, on cycle 4 day 1, and on cycle 7 day 1. The samples were taken from a phase I, first-in-human, multicenter, open-label dose-escalation trial of ivuxolimab. Adults with locally advanced or metastatic melanoma, renal cell, hepatocellular, or head and neck squamous cell carcinoma were enrolled in the trial. Before TCR sequencing, CD4+ and CD8+ T cells were separately sorted from peripheral blood. Recombination joined TRBV10-3 with TRBJ2-1; TRBD2 lines up with 8 middle nucleotides. The receptor comes from an adult with an advanced solid tumor such as melanoma, head and neck, liver or kidney cancer. Sequenced here: CD4+ or CD8+ T cells sorted from blood, sampled in a trial of the OX40 agonist ivuxolimab. The CDR3 corresponds to CAISGSSGYNEQFF. The DNA reads as follows: TGTGCCATCAGTGGGTCTAGCGGGTACAATGAGCAGTTCTTC.